These T cell receptor beta chains were read from a single sample in a study of response to subunit inactivated influenza vaccine. MiXCR, applied by TCRdb to the RT-PCR reads, yields one record per CDR3 protein. The repertoire holds about 160,000 distinct CDR3 sequences, with around 10% as singletons. The sequences come from CD8+ T cells sorted from PBMCs, collected less than 25 months after vaccination. The source is a man between 50 and 70 years old who received an inactivated influenza vaccine. The CDR3 runs from the conserved cysteine through the conserved F or W. D genes are given only for firm matches. For some rows the clone size is stated as once, few or many, or as a class when expanded; others skip it.

d_call | cdr3_length | clone_size | j_call | v_call | cdr3_aa | cdr3_nt
TRBD1 | 15 | few | TRBJ1-2 | TRBV29-1 | CSVEPGTGILYGYTF | TGCAGCGTTGAACCCGGGACAGGGATCCTCTATGGCTACACCTTC
TRBD1 | 15 | - | TRBJ1-5 | TRBV20-1 | CSARDPGQAYQPQHF | TGCAGTGCTAGAGATCCGGGACAGGCCTATCAGCCCCAGCATTTT
- | 13 | many | TRBJ1-1 | TRBV6-6 | CASSDLDKLGAFF | TGTGCCAGCAGTGACCTAGACAAGTTGGGGGCTTTCTTT
TRBD1 | 14 | few | TRBJ1-4 | TRBV7-9 | CASRPGQSNEKLFF | TGTGCCAGCAGACCGGGACAGTCTAATGAAAAACTGTTTTTT
- | 16 | - | TRBJ2-1 | TRBV20-1 | CSARDRGRALRSEQFF | TGCAGTGCTAGAGATAGGGGCCGGGCGTTACGGAGTGAGCAGTTCTTC
- | 15 | few | TRBJ2-4 | TRBV9 | CASSVPGEAKNIQYF | TGTGCCAGCAGCGTCCCAGGAGAAGCCAAAAACATTCAGTACTTC
- | 14 | - | TRBJ2-7 | TRBV19 | CASSSLPTGYEQYF | TGTGCCAGTAGTTCCCTCCCCACAGGATACGAGCAGTACTTC
TRBD2 | 14 | - | TRBJ2-7 | TRBV29-1 | CSVEGLAGRYEQYF | TGCAGCGTTGAGGGACTAGCGGGACGCTACGAGCAGTACTTC
- | 15 | few | TRBJ2-1 | TRBV19 | CASSRSGYSYNEQFF | TGTGCCAGTAGTCGATCAGGCTACTCCTACAATGAGCAGTTCTTC
- | 15 | many | TRBJ1-2 | TRBV29-1 | CSVAPSVGANYGYTF | TGCAGCGTTGCTCCCTCGGTGGGAGCTAACTATGGCTACACCTTC
- | 15 | many | TRBJ2-3 | TRBV4-1 | CASSQVELLTDTQYF | TGCGCCAGCAGCCAAGTAGAACTCCTCACAGATACGCAGTATTTT
TRBD1 | 14 | few | TRBJ1-2 | TRBV7-9 | CASSRDRGVYGYTF | TGTGCCAGCAGCCGGGACAGGGGCGTTTATGGCTACACCTTC
- | 11 | - | TRBJ1-4 | TRBV6-6 | CASSYREKLFF | TGTGCCAGCAGTTATAGGGAAAAACTGTTTTTT
- | 14 | - | TRBJ2-7 | TRBV12-3/TRBV12-4 | CASQFGEGSYEQYF | TGTGCCAGCCAATTTGGGGAAGGATCCTACGAGCAGTACTTC
- | 14 | few | TRBJ2-7 | TRBV6-5 | CASSYSPSLYEQYF | TGTGCCAGCAGTTATTCCCCCAGCCTATACGAGCAGTACTTC
TRBD1 | 16 | many | TRBJ2-1 | TRBV7-9 | CASSSPVETGGLEQFF | TGTGCCAGCAGCTCTCCCGTAGAGACAGGGGGCCTTGAGCAGTTCTTC
- | 14 | few | TRBJ2-2 | TRBV27 | CASSSLENTGELFF | TGTGCCAGCAGTAGCCTAGAGAACACCGGGGAGCTGTTTTTT
- | 15 | - | TRBJ2-1 | TRBV20-1 | CSAILPDQPYNEQFF | TGCAGTGCCATCCTACCCGATCAACCCTACAATGAGCAGTTCTTC
- | 14 | few | TRBJ2-7 | TRBV4-2 | CASSQVGGSPEQYF | TGTGCCAGCAGCCAAGTAGGGGGGTCTCCCGAGCAGTACTTC
- | 12 | - | TRBJ1-1 | TRBV7-9 | CASIPTGTEAFF | TGTGCCAGCATCCCTACCGGGACGGAAGCTTTCTTT
- | 14 | few | TRBJ2-5 | TRBV12-3/TRBV12-4 | CASSNRAIQETQYF | TGTGCCAGCAGTAACCGGGCCATCCAAGAGACCCAGTACTTC
- | 12 | few | TRBJ1-1 | TRBV29-1 | CSVETPNTEAFF | TGCAGCGTTGAGACACCTAACACTGAAGCTTTCTTT
- | 11 | - | TRBJ2-3 | TRBV21-1 | CAILVAWPQYF | TGTGCCATCCTGGTGGCCTGGCCCCAGTATTTT
- | 13 | - | TRBJ2-7 | TRBV29-1 | CSVITDTSYEQYF | TGCAGCGTTATAACCGACACCTCCTACGAGCAGTACTTC
- | 13 | many | TRBJ2-5 | TRBV20-1 | CSARSPNELTQYF | TGCAGTGCTAGATCTCCAAATGAATTGACCCAGTACTTC
- | 14 | - | TRBJ1-1 | TRBV29-1 | CSVEGRSGAAEAFF | TGCAGCGTTGAGGGCCGCTCAGGGGCCGCTGAAGCTTTCTTT
- | 16 | - | TRBJ2-2 | TRBV4-3 | CASSPVLFANTGELFF | TGCGCCAGCAGCCCAGTCTTGTTCGCGAACACCGGGGAGCTGTTTTTT
- | 16 | - | TRBJ1-1 | TRBV4-3 | CASSQGKWREVTEAFF | TGCGCCAGCAGCCAAGGAAAGTGGAGGGAGGTGACTGAAGCTTTCTTT
- | 13 | few | TRBJ1-2 | TRBV12-3/TRBV12-4 | CASSYDNHYGYTF | TGTGCCAGCAGCTACGACAACCACTATGGCTACACCTTC
- | 15 | many | TRBJ2-7 | TRBV14 | CASSQGTGRNYEQYF | TGTGCCAGCAGCCAAGGTACAGGGAGAAACTACGAGCAGTACTTC
TRBD1 | 13 | many | TRBJ1-2 | TRBV20-1 | CSADVQGRDGYTF | TGCAGTGCCGATGTACAGGGGAGGGATGGCTACACCTTC
- | 15 | - | TRBJ1-4 | TRBV11-2 | CASSAPSLGREKLFF | TGTGCCAGCAGCGCCCCATCCTTGGGTCGAGAAAAACTGTTTTTT
- | 17 | many | TRBJ2-1 | TRBV28 | CASSLWAVASERNEQFF | TGTGCCAGCAGTTTATGGGCCGTAGCTAGCGAGCGCAATGAGCAGTTCTTC
- | 14 | many | TRBJ2-1 | TRBV5-1 | CASQLLTSYNEQFF | TGCGCCAGCCAACTTCTGACCTCCTACAATGAGCAGTTCTTC
- | 13 | many | TRBJ2-2 | TRBV11-2 | CAYSSQVVGELFF | TGTGCCTACAGTTCACAGGTTGTCGGGGAGCTGTTTTTT
- | 14 | - | TRBJ2-5 | TRBV3-1 | CASSPPSAQETQYF | TGTGCCAGCAGCCCCCCTAGCGCCCAAGAGACCCAGTACTTC
TRBD1 | 14 | - | TRBJ2-1 | TRBV12-3/TRBV12-4 | CASKTGGVHNEQFF | TGTGCCAGCAAAACAGGGGGCGTCCACAATGAGCAGTTCTTC
TRBD2 | 17 | - | TRBJ2-1 | TRBV20-1 | CSARDILASGIYNEQFF | TGCAGTGCTAGAGATATATTGGCTAGCGGGATCTACAATGAGCAGTTCTTC
- | 15 | once | TRBJ1-2 | TRBV5-1 | CASSLGWGLRDGYTF | TGCGCCAGCAGCTTGGGATGGGGGCTCCGAGATGGCTACACCTTC
- | 14 | - | TRBJ2-3 | TRBV10-1 | CASSRGASLDTQYF | TGCGCCAGCTCCCGGGGGGCGTCCCTAGATACGCAGTATTTT
- | 16 | - | TRBJ1-3 | TRBV6-1 | CASSEDGGSSGNTIYF | TGTGCCAGCAGTGAGGATGGAGGGAGCTCTGGAAACACCATATATTTT
- | 16 | many | TRBJ1-4 | TRBV15 | CATSRDGATRREKLFF | TGTGCCACCAGCAGAGATGGGGCCACTCGAAGAGAAAAACTGTTTTTT
- | 13 | few | TRBJ2-2 | TRBV14 | CASSLTLTGELFF | TGTGCCAGCAGCCTGACGTTGACCGGGGAGCTGTTTTTT
- | 17 | - | TRBJ2-2 | TRBV4-3 | CASSQEQRSTNTGELFF | TGCGCCAGCAGCCAAGAGCAGCGGAGCACGAACACCGGGGAGCTGTTTTTT
- | 15 | - | TRBJ2-7 | TRBV4-3 | CASRRTLLGADEQYF | TGCGCCAGCCGCCGGACCTTGCTGGGGGCCGATGAGCAGTACTTC
- | 13 | many | TRBJ2-1 | TRBV10-3 | CAIRLDRYNEQFF | TGTGCCATCAGATTGGACAGATACAATGAGCAGTTCTTC
- | 15 | few | TRBJ2-5 | TRBV7-7 | CASSLGLPYQETQYF | TGTGCTAGCAGCCTTGGGTTACCGTACCAAGAGACCCAGTACTTC
TRBD2 | 15 | - | TRBJ2-1 | TRBV7-8 | CASSLPSGRGYEQFF | TGTGCCAGCAGCCTCCCTAGCGGGCGGGGTTATGAGCAGTTCTTC
TRBD1 | 16 | few | TRBJ2-5 | TRBV28 | CASSLPFGQGLETQYF | TGTGCCAGCAGTTTACCCTTTGGACAGGGGTTAGAGACCCAGTACTTC
- | 17 | few | TRBJ2-2 | TRBV4-3 | CASSHLPTGPNTGELFF | TGCGCCAGCAGCCACCTACCGACAGGTCCGAACACCGGGGAGCTGTTTTTT